The TCR beta chain described here comes from a study of pediatric ulcerative colitis. Across the whole study: Disease was pancolitis in fewer than ten and left-sided in two, histology-confirmed.

Study-wide results and caveats: Clonal expansions reduced rectal repertoire diversity in acute severe colitis.

This table comes from immunoSEQ multiplex PCR, and its TCRdb copy is limited to in-frame clones, with some not included. This sample has roughly 45,000 clones, with about four fifths found just once. During colonoscopy, one to two rectal pinch biopsies were collected. As for this clone: Its target is unknown.

CDR3 size: 15 residues. The germline CDR1 and CDR2 sequences are MNHEY and SVGAGI. The trim removed 0 bases at V and 4 bases at J, leaving 1 base unmatched. The TCR comes from a girl aged 10 to 17 with moderate ulcerative colitis. The chain links TRBV6-5 to TRBJ2-1; 9 bases map to TRBD2. Sequenced input: gut tissue. CDR3 sequence (DNA): TGTGCCAGCAGTTACTCCCTAGCGGGATACAATGAGCAGTTCTTC. Residues: CASSYSLAGYNEQFF.